What follows are 24 T cell receptor beta chains derived from one specimen sequenced in a study of T cells after yellow fever vaccination. TCRdb processed the 5' RACE reads anew with MiXCR; each CDR3 protein has one entry. Among some 320,000 distinct CDR3 sequences listed, about 10% were seen once. The input for sequencing was CD4+ T cells sorted from PBMCs, taken 45 days after the yellow fever booster vaccination. These receptors all stem from a man between 18 and 35 years old who received the YFV17D yellow fever vaccine.

Only a few counts were recorded for this clonotype. The V call is TRBV12-3 or TRBV12-4, the J call TRBJ1-4, with 7 nucleotides matching TRBD1. V shed 3 bases and J 7 bases; nucleotides not matched to a gene: 8. The CDR3 contains 15 residues. The CDR3 nucleotides are TGTGCCAGCAGTTTTTATTCCGGGACAGCTGAAAAACTGTTTTTT. Translated: CASSFYSGTAEKLFF.

This clonotype was found many times. V usage is TRBV7-2 and J usage is TRBJ2-5; D unresolved. The germline V gene encodes CDR1 SGHTA and CDR2 FQGNSA. Trimming left V 0 bases short and J 5 bases short, with 10 bases between. The CDR3 totals 14 residues. Here the CDR3 DNA reads TGTGCCAGCAGCTTAGCGGGGTCGGCGGAGACCCAGTACTTC. Translation: CASSLAGSAETQYF.

This clonotype was counted a few times. This sequence joins TRBV18 and TRBJ1-2; D may be TRBD1 (6 bases). The CDR3 extends over 13 amino acids. The V gene's germline CDR1 is KGHSH and CDR2 LQKENI. Trimming stripped 5 bases from V and 8 bases from J, with 15 bases between. The CDR3 spells CASSLQGVSGYTF. The CDR3 nucleotides read TGTGCCAGCTCATTACAGGGTGTAAGCGGCTACACCTTC.

This clonotype was recorded many times. The chain combines TRBV9 with TRBJ2-1; a possible D gene is TRBD1 (5 bases). Deletions cut 0 bases from V and 9 bases from J, with 16 bases between. This CDR3 comprises 15 residues. The germline V gene has CDR1 SGDLS and CDR2 YYNGEE. The CDR3 here is CASSVVGVESGEQFF. CDR3 DNA sequence: TGTGCCAGCAGCGTAGTAGGGGTCGAATCTGGTGAGCAGTTCTTC.

In its sample, this clonotype was seen many times. V and J are TRBV4-3 and TRBJ2-1, with 9 bases that match TRBD2. V was clipped by 3 bases and J by 9 bases; unmatched bases: 12. The CDR3 covers 16 residues. Per the germline V gene, CDR1 is LGHNA and CDR2 is YSLEER. CDR3 loop: CASSQATSGGSAEQFF. CDR3 DNA sequence: TGCGCCAGCAGCCAGGCCACCAGCGGGGGGTCCGCTGAGCAGTTCTTC.

The CDR3 sequence is CASTGDNTGELFF. The CDR3 DNA sequence: TGTGCCAGCACTGGGGACAACACCGGGGAGCTGTTTTTT. The chain is built from TRBV2 and TRBJ2-2, with D tentatively TRBD1 or TRBD2 (5 bases each). The CDR3 runs to 13 residues. CDR1 is SNHLY, CDR2 FYNNEI, per germline. With 7 bases removed from V and 2 bases from J, the gap between germline ends came to 8 bases. Supplemented by reference TRBV2 and TRBJ2-2, the full variable domain reads EPEVTQTPSHQVTQMGQEVILRCVPISNHLYFYWYRQILGQKVEFLVSFYNNEISEKSEIFDDQFSVERPDGSNFTLKIRSTKLEDSAMYFCASTGDNTGELFFGEGSRLTVL.

This clonotype showed up just a few times. The chain links TRBV7-2 to TRBJ1-2; a weak D match, TRBD1 (5 bases). The germline V and J ends were trimmed by 6 bases and 2 bases, with 16 bases remaining between them. The CDR3 has 15 amino acids. Germline CDR1 and CDR2: SGHTA and FQGNSA. The CDR3 here is CASRGRRDRNYGYTF. CDR3 in DNA: TGTGCCAGCAGAGGCCGCCGGGACCGAAACTATGGCTACACCTTC.

The CDR3 region has the DNA TGTGCCAGCAGTTCAGGACTAGCGGTCTACGAGCAGTACGTC. Residues: CASSSGLAVYEQYV. The chain joins TRBV28 to TRBJ2-7; TRBD2 agrees at 10 bases. The V segment lost 4 bases and the J segment 3 bases; nucleotides outside the gene matches: 3. The CDR3 covers 14 residues. Looked up from germline, CDR1 is MDHEN and CDR2 is SYDVKM.

This clonotype was observed a few times. The chain carries TRBV27 and TRBJ2-5, with D unclear. The CDR3 has 13 residues. V gave up 4 bases and J gave up 0 bases, with 6 bases separating them. Germline V gives CDR1 MNHEY, CDR2 SMNVEV (reference sequence). The CDR3 DNA reads as TGTGCCAGCAGTTCCCCGTACCAAGAGACCCAGTACTTC. This encodes CASSSPYQETQYF.

The CDR3 reads CASSYWGGDGSSPLHF. The CDR3 DNA follows: TGTGCCAGCAGTTACTGGGGCGGCGACGGCAGTTCACCCCTCCACTTT. V is TRBV6-2 or TRBV6-3 and J is TRBJ1-6; a possible D gene is TRBD1 (5 bases). V was pared by 1 base and J by 9 bases, with 16 bases between. CDR3 length equals 16 residues. Germline V lookup: CDR1 MNHEY, CDR2 SVGEGT.

The chain uses TRBV5-1 and TRBJ2-7; 8 bases match TRBD1. There are 14 residues in the CDR3. Germline V CDR1 and CDR2: SGHRS, YFSETQ. The V gene end was trimmed by 0 bases and the J gene end by 6 bases; junction bases not matched to a gene: 5. The CDR3 loop is CASSLGDRGSEQYF. CDR3 DNA: TGCGCCAGCAGCTTGGGAGACAGGGGTTCCGAGCAGTACTTC.

This chain uses TRBV3-1 with TRBJ2-1; TRBD1 might be the D (6 bases). The germline gives CDR1 LGHDT, CDR2 YNNKEL (reference sequence). The CDR3 spans 14 residues. Trimming removed 5 bases from V and 8 bases from J, with 16 bases in between. The CDR3 loop is CASSFTGSDDEQFF. In nucleotides, the CDR3 is TGTGCCAGCAGCTTTACAGGGTCGGATGATGAGCAGTTCTTC.

V usage is TRBV7-8 and J usage is TRBJ1-2, with a possible D match to TRBD1 (5 bases). Trimming took 2 bases from V and 6 from J, leaving 10 bases between them. Germline V gene lookup returns CDR1 SGHVS and CDR2 FQNEAQ. The CDR3 is 13 residues long. CDR3 coding DNA: TGTGCCAGCAGCTTAAGAGACAGCAATGGCTACACCTTC. Amino acid sequence: CASSLRDSNGYTF.

The rearrangement links TRBV7-9 to TRBJ2-1; D gene ambiguous. The germline CDR1 and CDR2 sequences are SEHNR and FQNEAQ (reference sequence). The CDR3 is 16 residues long. The V gene lost 5 bases and the J gene lost 4 bases, with 18 bases spanning the gap. The CDR3 coding sequence is TGTGCCAGCAGCGTCGATCGGCGAAGGCCTTACAATGAGCAGTTCTTC. The encoded protein is CASSVDRRRPYNEQFF.

The rearrangement joins TRBV12-3 or TRBV12-4 to TRBJ2-3; D ambiguous. V shed 6 bases and J shed 1 base, with 17 bases lying between them. The CDR3 runs 16 residues. The CDR3 DNA is TGTGCCAGCAGCCACCCCTTCGACTCACGCACAGATACGCAGTATTTT. This translates into CASSHPFDSRTDTQYF.

This chain uses TRBV5-6 with TRBJ2-3; the match to TRBD1 covers 10 bases. The CDR3 covers 15 residues. Trimming cost V 4 bases and J 4 bases; bases outside gene matches: 6. Germline values: CDR1 SGHDT, CDR2 YYEEEE. CDR3 loop: CASSQGGTGADTQYF. Here the CDR3 DNA reads TGTGCCAGCAGCCAGGGAGGGACAGGGGCAGATACGCAGTATTTT.

This clonotype was seen more than once but under ten times. The CDR3 spells CASSQAPGGRGNTDTQYF. The CDR3 DNA is TGCGCCAGCAGCCAAGCCCCGGGGGGCCGGGGAAACACAGATACGCAGTATTTT. The chain couples TRBV4-3 to TRBJ2-3; possible D gene TRBD2, 7 bases. The CDR3 is 18 residues long. Per germline, CDR1 LGHNA and CDR2 YSLEER. Trimming removed 1 base from V and 2 bases from J, with 19 bases in between.

The CDR3 coding sequence is TGTGCCTGCCGTCGGACAGGCGCGAACACCGGGGAGCTGTTTTTT. Encoded protein: CACRRTGANTGELFF. The chain recombines TRBV27 with TRBJ2-2; 7 nucleotides line up with TRBD1. With V trimmed by 11 bases and J by 0 bases, 9 bases remained unmatched. CDR1 and CDR2 (germline): MNHEY, SMNVEV (reference sequence). The CDR3 has 15 residues.

This clonotype was found a few times. The V and J genes are TRBV2 and TRBJ2-4; D is perhaps TRBD1 (6 bases). CDR1 and CDR2 (germline): SNHLY, FYNNEI. Between the trimmed V and J ends, which lost 7 bases and 0 bases, there was a span of 10 bases. The CDR3 covers 14 residues. The chain's CDR3 is CASTTGLAKNIQYF. CDR3 nucleotides: TGTGCCAGCACTACAGGGTTAGCCAAAAACATTCAGTACTTC. Complete variable domain (other parts from reference TRBV2 and TRBJ2-4): EPEVTQTPSHQVTQMGQEVILRCVPISNHLYFYWYRQILGQKVEFLVSFYNNEISEKSEIFDDQFSVERPDGSNFTLKIRSTKLEDSAMYFCASTTGLAKNIQYFGAGTRLSVL.

The V call is TRBV5-1, the J call TRBJ2-7; D gene ambiguous. Per the germline V gene, CDR1 is SGHRS and CDR2 is YFSETQ. V lost 2 bases, J lost 5 bases, and 11 bases lay in between. The CDR3 loop spans 13 amino acids. CDR3 in amino acids: CASSFARYHEQYF. CDR3 DNA sequence: TGCGCCAGCAGCTTTGCCAGGTACCACGAGCAGTACTTC.

This clonotype was recorded a few times. The genes are TRBV10-3 and TRBJ2-3, with TRBD2 matching over 13 bases. This CDR3 region has 17 residues. Per the germline V gene, CDR1 is ENHRY and CDR2 is SYGVKD. V lost 11 bases and J lost 6; bases outside the gene matches: 17. CDR3 coding DNA: TGTGCCGCTCGCCCGGGACTAGCGGGGTTCATCACTGATACGCAGTATTTT. Its protein is CAARPGLAGFITDTQYF.

This sequence joins TRBV10-3 and TRBJ1-5, with a weak D call TRBD1 (5 bases). Per the germline V gene, CDR1 is ENHRY and CDR2 is SYGVKD. The CDR3 has 14 amino acids. V was clipped by 10 bases and J by 2 bases, with 15 bases between them. The CDR3, as DNA: TGTGCCACACGTCAGGGTGTGGGCAATCAGCCCCAGCATTTT. Its translation: CATRQGVGNQPQHF.

At least ten counts were recorded for this clonotype. The gene calls are TRBV7-9 and TRBJ2-1; TRBD1 matches 8 bases. CDR3 length: 15 residues. V was pared by 5 bases and J by 6 bases, with 9 bases of the junction left unmatched. In germline, CDR1 is SEHNR, CDR2 FQNEAQ (reference sequence). CDR3 sequence reads: CASSPDRARGNEQFF. The DNA for the CDR3 is TGTGCCAGCAGCCCGGACAGGGCTAGGGGCAATGAGCAGTTCTTC.

In its sample, this clonotype was seen a few times. The rearrangement links TRBV7-9 to TRBJ1-2; the D gene is possibly TRBD1 (6 bases). Trimming cost V 1 base and J 1 base, with 13 bases left between them. The CDR3 length is 16 residues. CDR1 and CDR2 (germline): SEHNR, FQNEAQ (reference sequence). In nucleotides, the CDR3 is TGTGCCAGCAGCTTAGTGGACAGAGGAGATAACTATGGCTACACCTTC. This gives the protein CASSLVDRGDNYGYTF.